The 10 T cell receptor beta chains in this list originate from one sample, sequenced in a study of early T cells in non-severe SARS-CoV-2 infection (dated by TCRdb to the early 2020s). The library was produced with 5' RACE. The sequencer listed for this sample is NextSeq 500. The public reads were reprocessed in TCRdb via fastp at Q25 and MiXCR, keeping in-frame beta chains. Duplicate CDR3 protein sequences are folded into a single record with the most common DNA and genes. The sample table shows about 33,000 distinct CDR3 sequences, and more than 6% are seen once. The ten largest clones add up to 4% to 5% of the sample. The sample consisted of whole blood. The receptors shown here come from an adult who was a healthcare worker with PCR-confirmed SARS-CoV-2 infection or an uninfected control (not recorded which).

This chain uses TRBV7-2 with TRBJ2-3; 9 nucleotides align to TRBD2. The germline gives CDR1 SGHTA, CDR2 FQGNSA. This CDR3 has 14 amino acids. V dropped 7 bases and J dropped 8; count of bases not matched to a gene: 10. DNA of the CDR3: TGTGCCAGCACCTATAGCGGGAGTATTAGTACGCAGTATTTT. Translation: CASTYSGSISTQYF.

This clonotype has ten or more counts. The chain carries TRBV6-5 and TRBJ1-2; D may be TRBD1 (5 bases). The V end lost 4 bases, the J end lost 6 bases, and 9 bases lay between the germline ends. Germline V gene lookup returns CDR1 MNHEY and CDR2 SVGAGI. This CDR3 contains 12 residues. The DNA of the CDR3 is TGTGCCAGCAGTTGGGACGGAGATGGCTACACCTTC. Translating it yields CASSWDGDGYTF.

V usage is TRBV5-1 and J usage is TRBJ2-1, with 8 bases matching TRBD2. The CDR3 totals 14 residues. CDR1 SGHRS and CDR2 YFSETQ come from the germline V gene. J lost 8 bases, V lost 7 bases, and 11 bases had no gene match. The CDR3, as DNA: TGCGCCAGCTCGGGGGGGACCACTGGCTATGAGCAGTTCTTC. Amino acid sequence: CASSGGTTGYEQFF.

This clonotype was observed at least ten times. The chain joins TRBV20-1 to TRBJ1-2, with 10 bases fitting TRBD1. The junction had 10 bases not matched to a gene; V was cut back by 5 bases and J by 7 bases. CDR1 and CDR2 (germline): DFQATT, SNEGSKA (reference sequence). The CDR3 totals 14 residues. CDR3 region: CSARWDRGRVGYTF. DNA of the CDR3: TGCAGTGCTCGATGGGACAGGGGAAGAGTTGGCTACACCTTC.

This clonotype was detected many times. V is TRBV27 and J is TRBJ2-7, with unresolved D. The CDR3 is 13 amino acids. Looked up from germline, CDR1 is MNHEY and CDR2 is SMNVEV (reference sequence). Trimming cost V 3 bases and J 2 bases, with 8 bases left between them. The CDR3 loop is CASSLTTTYEQYF. The CDR3 DNA reads as TGTGCCAGCAGTTTGACCACCACCTACGAGCAGTACTTC.

This clonotype was found a few times. V gene TRBV28 combines with J gene TRBJ1-2; a weak D match, TRBD1 (5 bases). CDR1 is MDHEN, CDR2 SYDVKM, per germline. The CDR3 contains 16 residues. Trimming took off 4 bases at V and 4 bases at J, with 19 bases between the two ends. The CDR3 is CASSSAGLPRGYGYTF. CDR3 in DNA: TGTGCCAGCAGTTCCGCCGGGCTTCCTAGGGGCTATGGCTACACCTTC.

This clonotype came up many times. The V and J genes are TRBV12-3 or TRBV12-4 and TRBJ1-5, with D unresolved. The ends were cut back, 3 bases at V and 4 bases at J, with 7 bases in the middle. The CDR3 contains 13 residues. The CDR3 DNA is TGTGCCAGCAGTTTTTCTAGGAATCAGCCCCAGCATTTT. It encodes CASSFSRNQPQHF.

The chain couples TRBV20-1 to TRBJ2-5; 7 bases map to TRBD2. The CDR3 totals 15 residues. Germline values: CDR1 DFQATT, CDR2 SNEGSKA (reference sequence). V lost 4 bases and J lost 1; bases outside the gene matches: 9. The CDR3 DNA reads as TGCAGTGCTACTTCTAGCGGTAACGTCCAAGAGACCCAGTACTTC. Its translation: CSATSSGNVQETQYF.

This clonotype has at least ten counts. The chain has TRBV6-1 and TRBJ2-1, with D possibly matching TRBD2 (5 bases). This CDR3 is built from 14 residues. CDR1 and CDR2 from the germline V gene are MNHNS and SASEGT. Trimming cost V 0 bases and J 7 bases, with 10 bases left between them. The CDR3 DNA follows: TGTGCCAGCAGTGAAGCGGGCACTAGTAATGAGCAGTTCTTC. Its protein is CASSEAGTSNEQFF.

This clonotype has a count of ten or more. The V gene is TRBV11-3, the J gene TRBJ2-2; D ambiguous. CDR1 is SGHNT, CDR2 YENEEA, per germline. The V gene lost 1 base and the J gene lost 6 bases, with 6 bases spanning the gap. The length of the CDR3 is 13 residues. The CDR3 reads CASSLGVPGELFF. DNA for the CDR3: TGTGCCAGCAGCTTAGGGGTACCCGGGGAGCTGTTTTTT.